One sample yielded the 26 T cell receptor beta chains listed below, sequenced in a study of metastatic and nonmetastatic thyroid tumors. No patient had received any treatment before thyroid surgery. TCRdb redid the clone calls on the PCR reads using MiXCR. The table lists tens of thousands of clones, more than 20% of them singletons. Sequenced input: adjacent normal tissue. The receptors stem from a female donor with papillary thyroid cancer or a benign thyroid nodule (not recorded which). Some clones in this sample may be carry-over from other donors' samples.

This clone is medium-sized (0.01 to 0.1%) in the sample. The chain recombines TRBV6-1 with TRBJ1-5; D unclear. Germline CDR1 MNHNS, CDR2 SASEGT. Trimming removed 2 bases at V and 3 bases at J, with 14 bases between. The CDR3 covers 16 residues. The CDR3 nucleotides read TGTGCCAGCAGTGAAAGGAGGGAGCTAAACAATCAGCCCCAGCATTTT. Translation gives CASSERRELNNQPQHF.

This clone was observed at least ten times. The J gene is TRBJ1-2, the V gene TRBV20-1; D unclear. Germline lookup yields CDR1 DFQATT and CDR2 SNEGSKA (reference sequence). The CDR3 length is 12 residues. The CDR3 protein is CRARGANYGYTF. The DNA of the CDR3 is TGCAGGGCCCGGGGAGCTAACTATGGCTACACCTTC.

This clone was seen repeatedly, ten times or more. DNA of the CDR3: TGTGCCAGCAGCCAAGGCTGGATTGGGGCCAACGTCCTGACTTTC. Its translation: CASSQGWIGANVLTF. This chain links TRBV14 with TRBJ2-6; D gene ambiguous. There are 15 residues in the CDR3. Germline V lookup: CDR1 SGHDN, CDR2 FVKESK. V was clipped by 1 base and J by 3 bases, with 7 bases between them.

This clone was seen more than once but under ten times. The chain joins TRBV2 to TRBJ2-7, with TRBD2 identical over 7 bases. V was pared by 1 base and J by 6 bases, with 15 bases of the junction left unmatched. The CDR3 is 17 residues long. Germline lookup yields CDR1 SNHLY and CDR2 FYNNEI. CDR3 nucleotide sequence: TGTGCCAGCAGTGAAGTAGCAGGCGGGAGAGACGAGGGCGAGCAGTACTTC. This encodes CASSEVAGGRDEGEQYF.

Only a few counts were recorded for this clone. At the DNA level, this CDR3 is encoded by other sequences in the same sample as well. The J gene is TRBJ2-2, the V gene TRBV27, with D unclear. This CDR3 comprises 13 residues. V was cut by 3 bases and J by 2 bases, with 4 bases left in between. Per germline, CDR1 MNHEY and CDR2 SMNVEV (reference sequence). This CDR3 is CASSFPNTGELFF. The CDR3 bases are TGTGCCAGCAGTTTCCCCAACACCGGGGAGCTGTTTTTT.

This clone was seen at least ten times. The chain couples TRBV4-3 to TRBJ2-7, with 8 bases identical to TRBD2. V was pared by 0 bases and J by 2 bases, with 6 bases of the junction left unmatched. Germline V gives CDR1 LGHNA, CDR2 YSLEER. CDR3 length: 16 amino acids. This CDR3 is CASSQDLGTSPYEQYF. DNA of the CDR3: TGCGCCAGCAGCCAAGACTTAGGGACTAGTCCCTACGAGCAGTACTTC.

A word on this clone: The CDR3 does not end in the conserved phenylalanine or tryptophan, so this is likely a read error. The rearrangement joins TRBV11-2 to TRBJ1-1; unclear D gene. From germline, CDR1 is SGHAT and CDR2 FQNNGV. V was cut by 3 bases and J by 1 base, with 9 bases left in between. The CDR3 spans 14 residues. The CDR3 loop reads CASSLETSNTEAFS. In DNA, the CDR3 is TGTGCCAGCAGCTTGGAAACCTCGAACACTGAAGCTTTCTCT.

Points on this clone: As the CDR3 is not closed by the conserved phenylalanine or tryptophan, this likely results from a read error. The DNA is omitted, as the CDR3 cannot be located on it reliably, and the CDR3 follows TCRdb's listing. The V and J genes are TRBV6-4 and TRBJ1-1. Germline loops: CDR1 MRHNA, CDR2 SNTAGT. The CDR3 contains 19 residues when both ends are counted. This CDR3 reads CASSLPSGRQVPGNTEAFI.

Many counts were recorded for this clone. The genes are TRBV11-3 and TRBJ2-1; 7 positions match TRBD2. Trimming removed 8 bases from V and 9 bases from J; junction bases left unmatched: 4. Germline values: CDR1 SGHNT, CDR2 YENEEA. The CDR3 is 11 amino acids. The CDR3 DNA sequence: TGTGCCAGCGCCTTAGCGGGTGAGCAGTTCTTC. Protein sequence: CASALAGEQFF.

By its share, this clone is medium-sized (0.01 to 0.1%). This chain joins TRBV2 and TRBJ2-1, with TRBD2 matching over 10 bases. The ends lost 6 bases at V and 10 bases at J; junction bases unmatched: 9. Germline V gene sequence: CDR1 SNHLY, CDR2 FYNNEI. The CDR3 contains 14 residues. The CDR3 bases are TGTGCCAGCAGGTATGGACTAGCGGAAGCGGAGCAGTTCTTC. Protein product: CASRYGLAEAEQFF.

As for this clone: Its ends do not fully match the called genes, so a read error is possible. The CDR3 loop is CASSPTAGRGRETQYF. In DNA form, the CDR3 reads TGCGCCAGCAGCCCCACCGCTGGACGGGGGAGGGAGACCCAGTACTTC. The rearrangement links TRBV28 to TRBJ2-5; tentative D call: TRBD2 (6 bases). This CDR3 comprises 16 residues. Germline V gene sequence: CDR1 MDHEN, CDR2 SYDVKM.

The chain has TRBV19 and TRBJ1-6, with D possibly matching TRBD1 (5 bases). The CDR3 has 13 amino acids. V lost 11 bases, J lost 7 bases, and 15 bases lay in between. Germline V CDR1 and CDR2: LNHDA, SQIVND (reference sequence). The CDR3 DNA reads TGTGCCTGCTCCGACAGAACGAATTCACCCCTCCACTTT. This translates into CACSDRTNSPLHF.

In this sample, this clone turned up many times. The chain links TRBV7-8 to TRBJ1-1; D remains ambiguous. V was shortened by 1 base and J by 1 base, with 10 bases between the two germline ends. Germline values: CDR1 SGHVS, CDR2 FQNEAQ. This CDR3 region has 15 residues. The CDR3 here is CASSLGGRTNTEAFF. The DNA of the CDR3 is TGTGCCAGCAGCTTAGGAGGCAGAACGAACACTGAAGCTTTCTTT.

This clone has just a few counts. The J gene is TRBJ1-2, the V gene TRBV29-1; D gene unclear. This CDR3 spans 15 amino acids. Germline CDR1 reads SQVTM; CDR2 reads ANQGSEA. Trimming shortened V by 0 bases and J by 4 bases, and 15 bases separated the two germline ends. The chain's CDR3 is CSVEDGNPWGYGYTF. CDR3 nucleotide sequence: TGCAGCGTTGAAGATGGGAACCCCTGGGGCTATGGCTACACCTTC. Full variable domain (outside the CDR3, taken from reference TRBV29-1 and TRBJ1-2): SAVISQKPSRDICQRGTSLTIQCQVDSQVTMMFWYRQQPGQSLTLIATANQGSEATYESGFVIDKFPISRPNLTFSTLTVSNMSPEDSSIYLCSVEDGNPWGYGYTFGSGTRLTVV.

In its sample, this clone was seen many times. The chain's CDR3 is CASSQRTSGSSTDTQYF. DNA for the CDR3: TGTGCCAGCAGCCAGCGGACTAGCGGGTCTAGCACAGATACGCAGTATTTT. The chain employs TRBV13 and TRBJ2-3; 11 nucleotides agree with TRBD2. Germline V gene data show CDR1 as PRHDT and CDR2 as FYEKMQ (reference sequence). The CDR3 is made up of 17 amino acids. The V segment lost 5 bases and the J segment 0 bases; nucleotides outside the gene matches: 7.

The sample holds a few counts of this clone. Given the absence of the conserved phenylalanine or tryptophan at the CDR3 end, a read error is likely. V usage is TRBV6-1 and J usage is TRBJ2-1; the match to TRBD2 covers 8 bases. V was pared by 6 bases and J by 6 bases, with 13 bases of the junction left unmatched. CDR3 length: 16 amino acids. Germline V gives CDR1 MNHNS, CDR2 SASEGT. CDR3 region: CASRTYGSGSGNEQFL. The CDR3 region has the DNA TGTGCCAGCAGGACATATGGGAGCGGGAGCGGCAATGAGCAGTTCCTC.

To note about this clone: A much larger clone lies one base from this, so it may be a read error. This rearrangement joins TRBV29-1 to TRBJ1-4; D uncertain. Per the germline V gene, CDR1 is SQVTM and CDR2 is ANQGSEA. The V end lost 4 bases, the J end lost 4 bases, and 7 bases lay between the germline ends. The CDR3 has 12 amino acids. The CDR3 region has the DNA TGCAGCGTTGGTCTCGGTAATGAAAAACTGTTTTTT. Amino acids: CSVGLGNEKLFF.

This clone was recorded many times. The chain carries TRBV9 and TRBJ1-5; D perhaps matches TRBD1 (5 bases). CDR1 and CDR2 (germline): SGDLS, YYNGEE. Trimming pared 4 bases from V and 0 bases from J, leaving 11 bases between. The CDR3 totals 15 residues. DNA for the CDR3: TGTGCCAGCAGCCCCGGACACAATAGCAATCAGCCCCAGCATTTT. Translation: CASSPGHNSNQPQHF.

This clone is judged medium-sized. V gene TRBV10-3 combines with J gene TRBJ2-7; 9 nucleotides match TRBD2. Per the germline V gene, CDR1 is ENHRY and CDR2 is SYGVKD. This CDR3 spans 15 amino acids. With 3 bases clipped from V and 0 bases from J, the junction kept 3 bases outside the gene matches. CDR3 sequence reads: CAISDGGRASYEQYF. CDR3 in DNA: TGTGCCATCAGTGACGGCGGGAGGGCCTCCTACGAGCAGTACTTC.

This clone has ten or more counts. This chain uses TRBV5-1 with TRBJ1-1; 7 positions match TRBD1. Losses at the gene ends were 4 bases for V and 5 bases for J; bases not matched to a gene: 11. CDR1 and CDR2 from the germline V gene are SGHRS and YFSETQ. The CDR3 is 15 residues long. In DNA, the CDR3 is TGCGCCAGCAGCAGGAGGTGGCAGGGGGATACTGAAGCTTTCTTT. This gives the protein CASSRRWQGDTEAFF. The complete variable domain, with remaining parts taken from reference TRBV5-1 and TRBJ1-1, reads KAGVTQTPRYLIKTRGQQVTLSCSPISGHRSVSWYQQTPGQGLQFLFEYFSETQRNKGNFPGRFSGRQFSNSRSEMNVSTLELGDSALYLCASSRRWQGDTEAFFGQGTRLTVV.

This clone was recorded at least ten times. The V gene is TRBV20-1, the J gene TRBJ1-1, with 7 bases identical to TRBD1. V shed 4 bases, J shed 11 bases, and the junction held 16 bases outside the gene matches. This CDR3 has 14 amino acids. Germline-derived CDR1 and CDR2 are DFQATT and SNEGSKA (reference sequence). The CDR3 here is CSATENRGRDGAFF. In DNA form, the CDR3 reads TGCAGTGCTACCGAGAACAGGGGAAGGGATGGGGCTTTCTTT.

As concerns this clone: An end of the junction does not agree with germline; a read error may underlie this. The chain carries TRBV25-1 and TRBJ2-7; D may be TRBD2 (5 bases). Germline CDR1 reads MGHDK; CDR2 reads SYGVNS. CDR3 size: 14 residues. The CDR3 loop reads CATSGGERPYEQSF. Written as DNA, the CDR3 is TGTGCCACTTCGGGTGGGGAGAGACCCTACGAGCAGTCCTTC.

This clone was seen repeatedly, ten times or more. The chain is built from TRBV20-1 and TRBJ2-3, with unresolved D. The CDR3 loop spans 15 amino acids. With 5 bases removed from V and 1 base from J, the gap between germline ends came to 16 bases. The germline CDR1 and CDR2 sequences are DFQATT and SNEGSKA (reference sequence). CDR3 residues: CSAPRATSGTDTQYF. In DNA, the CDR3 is TGCAGTGCTCCCCGTGCGACGAGTGGCACAGATACGCAGTATTTT.

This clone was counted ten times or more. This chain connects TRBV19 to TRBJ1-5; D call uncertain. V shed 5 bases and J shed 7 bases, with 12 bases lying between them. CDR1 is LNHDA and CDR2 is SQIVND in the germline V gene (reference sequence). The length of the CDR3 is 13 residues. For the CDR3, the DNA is TGTGCCAGTAGTGAAGAAAGTGGCCAGCCCCAGCATTTT. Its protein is CASSEESGQPQHF. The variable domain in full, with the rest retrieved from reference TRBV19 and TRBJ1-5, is DGGITQSPKYLFRKEGQNVTLSCEQNLNHDAMYWYRQDPGQGLRLIYYSQIVNDFQKGDIAEGYSVSREKKESFPLTVTSAQKNPTAFYLCASSEESGQPQHFGDGTRLSIL.

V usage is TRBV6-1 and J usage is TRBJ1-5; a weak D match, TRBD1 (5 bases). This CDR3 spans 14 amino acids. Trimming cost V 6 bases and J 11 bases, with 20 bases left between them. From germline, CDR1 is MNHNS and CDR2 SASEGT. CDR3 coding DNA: TGTGCCAGCAGGTCAGGGATGGCCGGGAAGACCCAGCATTTT. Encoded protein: CASRSGMAGKTQHF.

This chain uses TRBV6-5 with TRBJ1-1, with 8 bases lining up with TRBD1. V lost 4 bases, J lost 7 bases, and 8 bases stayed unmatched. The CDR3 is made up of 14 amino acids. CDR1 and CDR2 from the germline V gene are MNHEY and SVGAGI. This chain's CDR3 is CASSSRTGSFEAFF. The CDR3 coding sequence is TGTGCCAGCAGTTCCCGGACAGGGAGCTTTGAAGCTTTCTTT.